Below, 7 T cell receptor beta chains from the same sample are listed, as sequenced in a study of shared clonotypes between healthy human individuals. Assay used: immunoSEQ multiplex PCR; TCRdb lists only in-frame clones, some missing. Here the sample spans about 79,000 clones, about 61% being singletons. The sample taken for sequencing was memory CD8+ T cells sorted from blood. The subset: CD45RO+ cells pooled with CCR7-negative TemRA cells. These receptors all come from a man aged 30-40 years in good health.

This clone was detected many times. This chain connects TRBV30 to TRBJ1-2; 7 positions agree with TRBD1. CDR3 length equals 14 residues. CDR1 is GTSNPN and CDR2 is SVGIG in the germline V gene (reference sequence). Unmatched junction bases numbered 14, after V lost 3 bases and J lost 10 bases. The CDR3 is CAWSEVRDSAAYTF. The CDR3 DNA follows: TGTGCCTGGAGCGAAGTCCGGGACAGCGCTGCCTACACCTTC.

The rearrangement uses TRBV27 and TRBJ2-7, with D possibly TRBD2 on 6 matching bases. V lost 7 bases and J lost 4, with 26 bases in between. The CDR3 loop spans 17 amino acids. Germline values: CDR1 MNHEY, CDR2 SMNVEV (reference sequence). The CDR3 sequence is CASTPPSDPSFSYEQYF. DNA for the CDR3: TGTGCCAGCACCCCCCCTAGCGACCCATCATTTTCGTACGAGCAGTACTTC.

CDR3 coding DNA: TGTGCCAGCAGTGACGTAGGGGGGCGAGACACCGGGGAGCTGTTTTTT. This translates into CASSDVGGRDTGELFF. The V gene is TRBV6-4, the J gene TRBJ2-2; D may be TRBD1 or TRBD2 (6 bases each). Germline CDR1 reads MRHNA; CDR2 reads SNTAGT. The CDR3 has 16 residues. V gave up 2 bases and J gave up 3 bases, with 13 bases separating them.

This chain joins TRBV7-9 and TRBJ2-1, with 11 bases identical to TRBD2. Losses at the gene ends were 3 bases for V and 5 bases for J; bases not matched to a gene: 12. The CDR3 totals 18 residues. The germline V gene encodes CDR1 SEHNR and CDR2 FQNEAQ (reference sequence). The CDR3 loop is CASSLSLAGGRRDNEQFF. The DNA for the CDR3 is TGTGCCAGCAGCTTGAGCCTAGCGGGAGGACGGCGAGACAATGAGCAGTTCTTC.

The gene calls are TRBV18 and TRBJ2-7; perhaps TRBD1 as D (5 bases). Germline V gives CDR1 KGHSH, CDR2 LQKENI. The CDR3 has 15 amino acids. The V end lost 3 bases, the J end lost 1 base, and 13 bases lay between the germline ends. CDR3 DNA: TGTGCCAGCTCACCGTTCCAGGGAACGTCCTACGAGCAGTACTTC. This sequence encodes CASSPFQGTSYEQYF. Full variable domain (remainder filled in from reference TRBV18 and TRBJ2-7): NAGVMQNPRHLVRRRGQEARLRCSPMKGHSHVYWYRQLPEEGLKFMVYLQKENIIDESGMPKERFSAEFPKEGPSILRIQQVVRGDSAAYFCASSPFQGTSYEQYFGPGTRLTVT.

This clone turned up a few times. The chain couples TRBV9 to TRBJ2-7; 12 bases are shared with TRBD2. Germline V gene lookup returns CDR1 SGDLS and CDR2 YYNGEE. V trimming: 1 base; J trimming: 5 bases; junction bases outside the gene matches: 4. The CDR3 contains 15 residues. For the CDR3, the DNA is TGTGCCAGCAGCGTACTAGCGGGAGGGCCTGACGAGCAGTACTTC. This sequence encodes CASSVLAGGPDEQYF.

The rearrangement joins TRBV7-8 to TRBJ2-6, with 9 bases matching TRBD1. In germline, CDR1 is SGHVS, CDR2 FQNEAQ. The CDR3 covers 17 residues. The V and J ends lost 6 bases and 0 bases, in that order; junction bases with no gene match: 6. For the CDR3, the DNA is TGTGCCAGCAGTGTGGGACAGGGCGTCTCTGGGGCCAACGTCCTGACTTTC. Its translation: CASSVGQGVSGANVLTF.